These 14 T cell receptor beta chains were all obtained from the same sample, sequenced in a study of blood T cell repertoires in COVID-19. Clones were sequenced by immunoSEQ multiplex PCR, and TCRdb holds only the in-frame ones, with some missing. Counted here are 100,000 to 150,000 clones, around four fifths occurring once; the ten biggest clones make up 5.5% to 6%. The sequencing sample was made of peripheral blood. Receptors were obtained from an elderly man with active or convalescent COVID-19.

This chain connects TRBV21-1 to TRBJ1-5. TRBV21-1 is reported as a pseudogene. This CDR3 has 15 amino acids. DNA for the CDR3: TGTGCCAGCAGTCCGGTGTTTTATAGCAATCAGCCCCAGCATTTT. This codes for CASSPVFYSNQPQHF.

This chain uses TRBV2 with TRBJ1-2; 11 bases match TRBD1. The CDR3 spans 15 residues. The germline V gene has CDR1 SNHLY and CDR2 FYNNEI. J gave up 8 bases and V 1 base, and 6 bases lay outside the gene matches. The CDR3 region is CASSEGGTGGRGYTF. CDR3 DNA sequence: TGTGCCAGCAGTGAAGGGGGGACAGGGGGAAGGGGCTACACCTTC.

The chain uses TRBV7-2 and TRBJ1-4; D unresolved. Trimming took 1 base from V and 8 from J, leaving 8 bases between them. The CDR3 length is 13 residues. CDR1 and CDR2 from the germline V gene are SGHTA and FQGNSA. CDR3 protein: CASSLGWREKLFF. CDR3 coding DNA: TGTGCCAGCAGCTTAGGGTGGAGGGAAAAACTGTTTTTT.

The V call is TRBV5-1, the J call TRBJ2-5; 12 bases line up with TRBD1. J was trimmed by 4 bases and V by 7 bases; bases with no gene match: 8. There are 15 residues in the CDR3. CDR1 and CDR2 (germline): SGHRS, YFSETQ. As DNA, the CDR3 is TGCGCCAGCGTTCCGGGACAGGGGGCGAGAGAGACCCAGTACTTC. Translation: CASVPGQGARETQYF.

CDR3 coding DNA: TGTGCCAGCAGTGAAGTGGGGACAGTGAATTCACCCCTCCACTTT. Translating it yields CASSEVGTVNSPLHF. The genes are TRBV6-1 and TRBJ1-6; 7 bases are shared with TRBD1. The germline V gene has CDR1 MNHNS and CDR2 SASEGT. The CDR3 runs 15 residues. Losses at the gene ends were 1 base for V and 7 bases for J; bases not matched to a gene: 4.

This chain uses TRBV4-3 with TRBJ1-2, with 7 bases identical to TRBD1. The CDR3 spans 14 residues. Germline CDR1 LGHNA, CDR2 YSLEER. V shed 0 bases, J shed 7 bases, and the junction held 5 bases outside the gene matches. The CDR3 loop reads CASSQEVGGFGYTF. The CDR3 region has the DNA TGCGCCAGCAGCCAAGAGGTAGGGGGCTTTGGCTACACCTTC.

The CDR3: CASRQFVDGTRNTGELFF. The CDR3 nucleotides are TGTGCCAGCAGGCAATTCGTTGACGGGACTAGGAACACCGGGGAGCTGTTTTTT. The chain joins TRBV3-1 (or the pseudogene TRBV3-2) to TRBJ2-2; 8 bases match TRBD2. The CDR3 is made up of 18 amino acids. Germline V CDR1 and CDR2: LGHDT, YNNKEL (reference sequence). The V and J ends lost 6 bases and 1 base, in that order; junction bases with no gene match: 13.

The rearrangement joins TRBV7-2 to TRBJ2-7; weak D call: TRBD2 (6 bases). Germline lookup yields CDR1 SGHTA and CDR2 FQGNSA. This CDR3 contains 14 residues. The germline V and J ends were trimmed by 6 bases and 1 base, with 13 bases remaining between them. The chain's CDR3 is CASSGTFRSYEQYF. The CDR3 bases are TGTGCCAGCAGTGGGACTTTTAGATCCTACGAGCAGTACTTC.

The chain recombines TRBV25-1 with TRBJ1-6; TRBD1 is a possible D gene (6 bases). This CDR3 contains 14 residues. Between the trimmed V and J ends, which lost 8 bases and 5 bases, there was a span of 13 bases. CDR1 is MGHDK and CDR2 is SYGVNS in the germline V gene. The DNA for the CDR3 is TGTGCCAGCGGAAGGGCAGGGGATAATTCACCCCTCCACTTT. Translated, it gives CASGRAGDNSPLHF. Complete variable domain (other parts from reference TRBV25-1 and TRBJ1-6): EADIYQTPRYLVIGTGKKITLECSQTMGHDKMYWYQQDPGMELHLIHYSYGVNSTEKGDLSSESTVSRIRTEHFPLTLESARPSHTSQYLCASGRAGDNSPLHFGNGTRLTVT.

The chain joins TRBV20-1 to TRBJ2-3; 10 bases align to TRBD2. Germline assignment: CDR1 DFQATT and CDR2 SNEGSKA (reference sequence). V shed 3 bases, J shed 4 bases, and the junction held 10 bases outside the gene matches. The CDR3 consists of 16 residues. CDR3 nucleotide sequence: TGCAGTGCTAGTAGTCTAGCGGGGGTTGTGGCAGATACGCAGTATTTT. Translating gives CSASSLAGVVADTQYF.

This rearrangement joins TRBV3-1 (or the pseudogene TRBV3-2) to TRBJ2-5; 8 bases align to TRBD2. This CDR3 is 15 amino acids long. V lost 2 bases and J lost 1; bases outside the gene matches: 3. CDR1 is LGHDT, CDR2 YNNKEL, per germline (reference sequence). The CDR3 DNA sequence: TGTGCCAGCAGCCAACACGCGGGGGGCCAAGAGACCCAGTACTTC. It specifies CASSQHAGGQETQYF.

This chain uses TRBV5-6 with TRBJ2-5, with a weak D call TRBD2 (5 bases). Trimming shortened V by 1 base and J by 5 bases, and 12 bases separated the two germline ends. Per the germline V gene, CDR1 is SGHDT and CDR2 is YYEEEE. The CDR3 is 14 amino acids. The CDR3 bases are TGTGCCAGCAGCTTGTATTGGACGGGGGAGACCCAGTACTTC. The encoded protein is CASSLYWTGETQYF.

The CDR3 reads CASSPSGGHQETQYF. For the CDR3, the DNA is TGTGCCAGCAGCCCAAGCGGGGGCCACCAAGAGACCCAGTACTTC. The chain has TRBV6-2 or TRBV6-3 and TRBJ2-5; 8 bases map to TRBD2. J gave up 0 bases and V 6 bases, and 6 bases lay outside the gene matches. CDR3 length equals 15 residues. CDR1 MNHEY and CDR2 SVGEGT come from the germline V gene.

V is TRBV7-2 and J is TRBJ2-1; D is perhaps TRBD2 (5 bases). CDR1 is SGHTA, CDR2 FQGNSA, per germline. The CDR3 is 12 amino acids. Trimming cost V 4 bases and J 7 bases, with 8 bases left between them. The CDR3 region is CASSSDSNEQFF. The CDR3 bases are TGTGCCAGCAGCTCGGACTCGAATGAGCAGTTCTTC.